Sequencing of this TCR beta chain was carried out in a study of shared clonotypes between healthy human individuals. Overall study context: Contributing individuals were two females and a few males aged 18 to 49.

Overall study results and limits: Rarefaction revealed incomplete sorted-subset sequencing despite large depth. Sampling covered blood only; tissue repertoires likely differ.

In the case of this clone: Its cognate antigen is unknown.

Original processing methods: Filtering was not the same, since immunoSEQ gave junction-only sequences without quality scores. TCRdb's copy holds only in-frame clones and misses some; the assay was immunoSEQ multiplex PCR. The DNA was the basis for D and trimming; V, J and clone size are from that table. The sample lists 1 million to 1.3 million clones, around three quarters occurring once. The clonotype was recovered from a man younger than 30 in good health. Some clones in this sample may be carry-over from other donors' samples. The sequenced sample consisted of memory CD4+ T cells from PBMCs. Subset of the sample: CD45RA-negative fraction.

CDR3 DNA: TGTGCCACCAGCGAAGGACTAGCGGGATTAGAGCAGTTCTTC. It codes for CATSEGLAGLEQFF. The rearrangement links TRBV15 to TRBJ2-1; 12 bases are a match to TRBD2. The V gene's germline CDR1 is LNHNV and CDR2 YYDKDF (reference sequence). V trimming: 5 bases; J trimming: 10 bases; junction bases outside the gene matches: 6. The CDR3 runs 14 residues.